The following is a T cell receptor beta chain sequence with its context. As yet, its antigen is unknown. This record comes from a study of monozygotic twins with inflammatory bowel disease. Findings of the study overall: Immunosuppressive treatment differences may have increased patient repertoire variability. Using the inverse Simpson index, IBD patients had lower TCRbeta diversity than healthy co-twins. Healthy twins shared more clonotypes with others than IBD patients, most markedly active ones.

Germline assignment: CDR1 SGHRS and CDR2 YFSETQ. There are 16 residues in the CDR3. TCRdb re-called the 5' RACE reads, yielding one record per CDR3 amino acid sequence without DNA. Recorded for this sample: roughly 140,000 distinct CDR3 sequences. The receptor was isolated from a human donor with ulcerative colitis or Crohn's disease, or a healthy co-twin of an affected twin (not recorded which). This chain joins TRBV5-1 and TRBJ2-3; TCRdb's D call, TRBD2, is unchecked because there is no DNA. The sample comprised blood. The CDR3 protein is CASTRSGGRKADTQYF.